The 26 T cell receptor beta chains listed next were all sequenced from one sample in a study of blood T cell repertoires in COVID-19. Measured with immunoSEQ multiplex PCR; TCRdb has only the in-frame clones, and not every one. The sample yields approximately 100,000 clones, 65% to 90% seen once. Material: PBMCs or T cells enriched from blood (not recorded which). Receptors originate from a woman in her 50s who had recovered from COVID-19.

The chain is built from TRBV9 and TRBJ2-4; possibly TRBD1 for D (6 bases). This CDR3 has 13 residues. Germline CDR1 and CDR2: SGDLS and YYNGEE. V lost 10 bases and J lost 0, with 11 bases in between. The CDR3 region is CASQGIAKNIQYF. CDR3 nucleotides: TGTGCCTCCCAGGGGATAGCCAAAAACATTCAGTACTTC.

The chain employs TRBV27 and TRBJ2-5; D possibly corresponds to TRBD1 (5 bases). With 0 bases removed from V and 5 bases from J, the gap between germline ends came to 13 bases. Looked up from germline, CDR1 is MNHEY and CDR2 is SMNVEV (reference sequence). This CDR3 has 15 residues. The CDR3 bases are TGTGCCAGCAGTTTATCGGAAGGGGCGCCCGAGACCCAGTACTTC. This gives the protein CASSLSEGAPETQYF.

This clone turned up a few times. V is TRBV6-5 and J is TRBJ1-2, with D unclear. The CDR3 runs 11 residues. Deletions cut 6 bases from V and 2 bases from J, with 4 bases between. The germline gives CDR1 MNHEY, CDR2 SVGAGI. In DNA form, the CDR3 reads TGTGCCAGCAGAGAGAACTATGGCTACACCTTC. Residues: CASRENYGYTF.

The count of this clone is one. J is TRBJ2-2 and V is TRBV4-1; 7 positions match TRBD1. V gave up 3 bases and J gave up 4 bases; unmatched junction bases: 5. This CDR3 spans 15 amino acids. CDR1 is MGHRA and CDR2 is YSYEKL in the germline V gene. The CDR3 region is CASSHQQGFTGELFF. The DNA for the CDR3 is TGCGCCAGCAGCCATCAACAGGGGTTCACCGGGGAGCTGTTTTTT.

This chain links TRBV29-1 with TRBJ2-1, with a weak D call TRBD2 (5 bases). CDR1 SQVTM and CDR2 ANQGSEA come from the germline V gene. The V gene lost 4 bases and the J gene lost 7 bases, with 17 bases spanning the gap. This CDR3 comprises 14 residues. CDR3 region: CSVVPGLQVNEQFF. CDR3 DNA: TGCAGCGTTGTTCCCGGACTCCAGGTGAATGAGCAGTTCTTC.

In this sample, this clone turned up a few times. V and J are TRBV30 and TRBJ2-7; 7 bases align to TRBD1. Germline V lookup: CDR1 GTSNPN, CDR2 SVGIG (reference sequence). CDR3 length: 12 amino acids. J was trimmed by 3 bases and V by 3 bases; bases with no gene match: 2. Here the CDR3 DNA reads TGTGCCTGGAGCAGGACAGGCTACGAGCAGTACTTC. This codes for CAWSRTGYEQYF.

This clone was counted between two and nine times. The chain employs TRBV18 and TRBJ2-2; 11 bases are shared with TRBD1. The CDR3 consists of 16 residues. The ends lost 6 bases at V and 3 bases at J; junction bases unmatched: 6. The germline CDR1 and CDR2 sequences are KGHSH and LQKENI. Here the CDR3 reads CASSPRTGGDTGELFF. CDR3 nucleotides: TGTGCCAGCTCCCCTAGGACAGGGGGCGACACCGGGGAGCTGTTTTTT.

The chain has TRBV3-1 (or the pseudogene TRBV3-2) and TRBJ1-2; TRBD1 might be the D (5 bases). The CDR3 consists of 12 residues. The V end was cut by 5 bases, the J end by 3 bases, with 7 bases between. Germline V gives CDR1 LGHDT, CDR2 YNNKEL (reference sequence). DNA for the CDR3: TGTGCCAGCAGCGGGACTCACTATGGCTACACCTTC. Translated, it gives CASSGTHYGYTF.

CDR3: CASSFPNHRRARNTIYF. CDR3 nucleotide sequence: TGTGCCAGCAGTTTCCCCAACCACAGGAGGGCAAGAAACACCATATATTTT. The chain joins TRBV6-9 to TRBJ1-3; tentatively, D is TRBD1 (5 bases). The CDR3 consists of 17 residues. V was pared by 4 bases and J by 5 bases, with 21 bases between. From germline, CDR1 is MNHGY and CDR2 SVAAGI.

This sequence joins TRBV6-5 and TRBJ1-1; D is uncertain. CDR1 and CDR2 from the germline V gene are MNHEY and SVGAGI. The CDR3 has 9 amino acids. The V gene lost 8 bases and the J gene lost 5 bases, with 3 bases spanning the gap. The CDR3 reads CASQTEAFF. The CDR3, as DNA: TGTGCCAGCCAAACTGAAGCTTTCTTT.

This clone appeared once. The rearrangement uses TRBV27 and TRBJ1-2; 8 bases line up with TRBD1. Germline loops: CDR1 MNHEY, CDR2 SMNVEV (reference sequence). The V and J ends lost 6 bases and 2 bases, in that order; junction bases with no gene match: 8. This CDR3 contains 15 residues. The CDR3, as DNA: TGTGCCAGCAGAACGACGGGACAGGCCAACTATGGCTACACCTTC. Amino acids: CASRTTGQANYGYTF.

This clone was detected only a few times. The genes are TRBV2 and TRBJ1-6, with D unresolved. The CDR3 has 13 residues. The ends were cut back, 6 bases at V and 7 bases at J, with 10 bases in the middle. Germline CDR1 reads SNHLY; CDR2 reads FYNNEI. The CDR3 DNA reads TGTGCCAGCAGCCTCGGACTAAATTCACCCCTCCACTTT. The encoded protein is CASSLGLNSPLHF.

V and J are TRBV29-1 and TRBJ2-1, with 8 bases that match TRBD2. J gave up 9 bases and V 3 bases, and 10 bases lay outside the gene matches. The CDR3 spans 14 residues. Germline loops: CDR1 SQVTM, CDR2 ANQGSEA. The CDR3 DNA follows: TGCAGCGTTGATGGAGCGGGAGTATTACCTGAGCAGTTCTTC. Amino acid sequence: CSVDGAGVLPEQFF.

CDR3 protein: CASSPGLEITDTQYF. CDR3 sequence (DNA): TGCGCCAGCAGCCCAGGACTCGAAATCACAGATACGCAGTATTTT. This rearrangement joins TRBV4-1 to TRBJ2-3, with a tentative D call TRBD2 (5 bases). The V and J ends lost 4 bases and 2 bases respectively, with 13 bases between them. The CDR3 contains 15 residues. CDR1 is MGHRA, CDR2 YSYEKL, per germline.

This clone was observed once. The chain links TRBV6-4 to TRBJ2-2, with TRBD2 matching over 11 bases. This CDR3 has 16 residues. V trimming: 6 bases; J trimming: 0 bases; junction bases outside the gene matches: 3. The germline V gene has CDR1 MRHNA and CDR2 SNTAGT. The CDR3 DNA reads as TGTGCCAGCAGCCGGACTAGCGGGCCGAACACCGGGGAGCTGTTTTTT. This codes for CASSRTSGPNTGELFF.

The chain has TRBV28 and TRBJ2-3; TRBD2 is a possible D gene (6 bases). The CDR3 is 14 residues long. CDR1 and CDR2 (germline): MDHEN, SYDVKM. V lost 2 bases and J 2 bases, leaving 8 bases between the germline ends. The CDR3 DNA follows: TGTGCCAGCAGTTTAGCGGGATCCACAGATACGCAGTATTTT. Translating gives CASSLAGSTDTQYF.

This clone was observed at least ten times. The rearrangement joins TRBV7-9 to TRBJ1-3, with D maybe TRBD1 (6 bases). The V and J ends lost 5 bases and 1 base respectively, with 12 bases between them. Germline CDR1 SEHNR, CDR2 FQNEAQ (reference sequence). The CDR3 loop spans 15 amino acids. The CDR3 sequence: CASSKSTGSGNTIYF. DNA for the CDR3: TGTGCCAGCAGCAAGAGTACAGGGTCTGGAAACACCATATATTTT.

The rearrangement joins TRBV27 to TRBJ2-3; possible D gene TRBD2, 6 bases. This CDR3 has 18 amino acids. In germline, CDR1 is MNHEY, CDR2 SMNVEV (reference sequence). V lost 5 bases and J 3 bases, leaving 24 bases between the germline ends. The CDR3 spells CASSNNRDSLGGTDTQYF. In DNA, the CDR3 is TGTGCCAGCAGTAACAACCGGGACTCTCTAGGAGGGACAGATACGCAGTATTTT.

The gene calls are TRBV6-2 or TRBV6-3 and TRBJ1-1, with D possibly being TRBD1 (6 bases). Germline V gene lookup returns CDR1 MNHEY and CDR2 SVGEGT. This CDR3 comprises 17 residues. V lost 6 bases and J 4 bases, leaving 24 bases between the germline ends. Written as DNA, the CDR3 is TGTGCCAGCAGCCCTACCCGCAGGGGTGGTTTGAGCACTGAAGCTTTCTTT. Translated, it gives CASSPTRRGGLSTEAFF.

This clone appeared a few times. The V and J genes are TRBV27 and TRBJ1-6; 7 bases are shared with TRBD1. This CDR3 is built from 13 residues. V lost 4 bases, J lost 7 bases, and 1 base stayed unmatched. The germline CDR1 and CDR2 sequences are MNHEY and SMNVEV (reference sequence). CDR3: CASSWDRNSPLHF. CDR3 DNA sequence: TGTGCCAGCAGTTGGGACAGAAATTCACCCCTCCACTTT.

The chain joins TRBV5-1 to TRBJ2-7, with TRBD1 matching 7 bases. Unmatched junction bases numbered 7, after V lost 1 base and J lost 6 bases. Per the germline V gene, CDR1 is SGHRS and CDR2 is YFSETQ. There are 14 residues in the CDR3. CDR3 nucleotide sequence: TGCGCCAGCAGCTTGACAGGGGCCCCCGGCGAGCAGTACTTC. As protein: CASSLTGAPGEQYF.

This chain uses TRBV4-2 with TRBJ2-7, with D possibly being TRBD2 (7 bases). Germline values: CDR1 LGHNA, CDR2 YNFKEQ. V gave up 0 bases and J gave up 1 base, with 13 bases separating them. This CDR3 has 16 residues. The CDR3 sequence is CASSQEGGALSYEQYF. As DNA, the CDR3 is TGTGCCAGCAGCCAAGAGGGGGGGGCTCTATCCTACGAGCAGTACTTC.

The CDR3 bases are TGTGCCAGCAGTTTCAGACTCTACCCGACCTCTGGGGCCAACGTCCTGACTTTC. It specifies CASSFRLYPTSGANVLTF. The gene calls are TRBV27 and TRBJ2-6; the D is unclear. CDR3 size: 18 residues. Germline V gene data show CDR1 as MNHEY and CDR2 as SMNVEV (reference sequence). Trimming pared 3 bases from V and 0 bases from J, leaving 15 bases between.

The chain has TRBV7-3 and TRBJ2-3, with TRBD2 matching 14 bases. The CDR3 loop spans 17 amino acids. Germline loops: CDR1 SGHTA, CDR2 FQGTGA. V gave up 4 bases and J gave up 1 base; unmatched junction bases: 4. CDR3 sequence: CASSSGLAGVGTDTQYF. The CDR3, as DNA: TGTGCCAGCAGCTCGGGACTAGCGGGAGTTGGCACAGATACGCAGTATTTT.

The chain links TRBV2 to TRBJ1-3; D gene unclear. Germline loops: CDR1 SNHLY, CDR2 FYNNEI. This CDR3 region has 15 residues. V shed 3 bases and J shed 0 bases, with 9 bases lying between them. DNA of the CDR3: TGTGCCAGCAGTGAGATGTCAGACTCTGGAAACACCATATATTTT. This translates into CASSEMSDSGNTIYF.

This clone occurred a few times. This chain joins TRBV5-6 and TRBJ2-7; D call uncertain. The germline gives CDR1 SGHDT, CDR2 YYEEEE. Trimming removed 2 bases from V and 2 bases from J, with 11 bases in between. This CDR3 region has 14 residues. CDR3 residues: CASSFWRITYEQYF. The DNA for the CDR3 is TGTGCCAGCAGCTTTTGGCGGATTACCTACGAGCAGTACTTC.